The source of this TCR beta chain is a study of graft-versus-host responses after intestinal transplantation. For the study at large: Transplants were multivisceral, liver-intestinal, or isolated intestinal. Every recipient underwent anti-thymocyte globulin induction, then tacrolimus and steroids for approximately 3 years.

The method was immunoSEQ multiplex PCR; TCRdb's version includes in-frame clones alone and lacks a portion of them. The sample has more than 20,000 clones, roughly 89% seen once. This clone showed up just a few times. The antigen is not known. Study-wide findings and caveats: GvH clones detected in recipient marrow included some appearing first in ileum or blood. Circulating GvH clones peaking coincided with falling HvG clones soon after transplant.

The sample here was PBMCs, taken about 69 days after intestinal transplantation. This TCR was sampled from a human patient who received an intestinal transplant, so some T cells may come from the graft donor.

DNA of the CDR3: TGTGCCATCAGTGAAGTTTCTGTAGATGGCTACACCTTC. It encodes CAISEVSVDGYTF. The chain recombines TRBV10-3 with TRBJ1-2; no firm D call. The germline V gene has CDR1 ENHRY and CDR2 SYGVKD. The V gene lost 3 bases and the J gene lost 6 bases, with 11 bases spanning the gap. The CDR3 is 13 amino acids.